These 5 T cell receptor beta chains were sequenced from one sample in a study of cytomegalovirus exposure and HLA in healthy donors. Use of 60 Vbeta and 13 Jbeta primers characterized the PCR. Repertoires were generated with immunoSEQ multiplex PCR, while TCRdb's copy carries only in-frame clones and drops some. The sample has approximately 190,000 clones; 75% to 85% are singletons. The sequenced material came from PBMCs. The receptors originated from a woman younger than 30 in good health and CMV-seronegative.

The rearrangement joins TRBV10-1 to TRBJ2-7; D may be TRBD2 (6 bases). V was clipped by 3 bases and J by 9 bases, with 12 bases between them. This CDR3 spans 12 amino acids. Germline V CDR1 and CDR2: WNHNN, SYGVQD (reference sequence). The CDR3 sequence is CASSDLLGGQYF. The CDR3 DNA sequence: TGCGCCAGCAGTGACCTCTTGGGAGGGCAGTACTTC.

The chain links TRBV6-5 to TRBJ2-7, with TRBD2 as a possible D gene (6 bases). The V end lost 5 bases, the J end lost 6 bases, and 17 bases lay between the germline ends. The length of the CDR3 is 14 residues. CDR1 and CDR2 from the germline V gene are MNHEY and SVGAGI. CDR3 amino acids: CASSTPGTFVEQYF. CDR3 sequence (DNA): TGTGCCAGCAGTACCCCCGGGACTTTCGTCGAGCAGTACTTC.

The chain uses TRBV2 and TRBJ2-2; TRBD1 might be the D (6 bases). The CDR3 is 15 amino acids. Germline V gene data show CDR1 as SNHLY and CDR2 as FYNNEI. Trimming removed 7 bases from V and 0 bases from J, with 12 bases in between. This CDR3 is CASIEQGTNTGELFF. CDR3 in DNA: TGTGCCAGCATAGAACAGGGTACGAACACCGGGGAGCTGTTTTTT.

In regard to this clone: The junction differs from germline at one of its ends, possibly a read error. V is TRBV7-9 and J is TRBJ1-2; D is unclear. The CDR3 runs 11 residues. The V gene's germline CDR1 is SEHNR and CDR2 FQNEAQ (reference sequence). The CDR3 spells CSSSTDYGYTF. Written as DNA, the CDR3 is TGTTCCAGCAGCACGGACTATGGCTACACCTTC.

The CDR3 DNA sequence: TGTGCCATCAGTTCGGACAGGGACAGAACTGAAGCTTTCTTT. The encoded protein is CAISSDRDRTEAFF. The chain joins TRBV10-3 to TRBJ1-1, with 8 bases aligning to TRBD1. J lost 5 bases, V lost 5 bases, and 7 bases had no gene match. The CDR3 runs 14 residues. Looked up from germline, CDR1 is ENHRY and CDR2 is SYGVKD.